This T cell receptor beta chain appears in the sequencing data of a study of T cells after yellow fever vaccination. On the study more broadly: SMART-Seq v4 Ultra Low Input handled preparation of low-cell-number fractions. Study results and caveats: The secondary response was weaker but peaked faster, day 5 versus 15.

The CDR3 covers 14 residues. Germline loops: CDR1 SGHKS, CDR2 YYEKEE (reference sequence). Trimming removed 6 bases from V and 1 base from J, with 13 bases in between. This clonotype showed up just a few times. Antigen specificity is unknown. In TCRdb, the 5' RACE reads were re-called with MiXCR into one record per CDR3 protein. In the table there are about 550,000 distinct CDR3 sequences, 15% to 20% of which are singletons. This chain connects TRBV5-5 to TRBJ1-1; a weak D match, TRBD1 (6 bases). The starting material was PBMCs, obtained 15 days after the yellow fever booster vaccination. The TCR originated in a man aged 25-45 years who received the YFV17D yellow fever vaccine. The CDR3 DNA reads TGTGCCAGCACCCTGACAGGCACGAACACTGAAGCTTTCTTT. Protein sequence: CASTLTGTNTEAFF.